This TCR beta chain was identified during a study of T cell changes during pregnancy in multiple sclerosis. The trim removed 4 bases at V and 8 bases at J, leaving 7 bases unmatched. CDR1 SQVTM and CDR2 ANQGSEA come from the germline V gene. The CDR3 length is 12 residues. The table came from immunoSEQ multiplex PCR; TCRdb's copy has only in-frame clones and leaves some out. This table holds about 85,000 clones, 90% to 95% found once. Material: peripheral blood, obtained in the first trimester of pregnancy. This sequence joins TRBV29-1 and TRBJ1-2; 7 nucleotides agree with TRBD1. The sequence derives from a female donor with multiple sclerosis, enrolled in a pregnancy study. CDR3 nucleotide sequence: TGCAGCGTTGCGGAGGGGGCGGGGGGCTACACCTTC. It codes for CSVAEGAGGYTF.